One sample yielded the 15 T cell receptor beta chains listed below, sequenced in a study of CD8+ T cells in alopecia areata. Extracted from the samples, RNA was reverse transcribed into cDNA to serve as the sequencing template. This table comes from immunoSEQ multiplex PCR, and its TCRdb copy is limited to in-frame clones, with some not included. The sample has about 270,000 clones, about 62% seen once; the top ten hold about 0.88%. Treatment specified: oral pan-JAK inhibitor, 5-10 mg twice daily. Sequenced here: CD4+ T cells sorted from blood, sampled at week 52, from a patient treated with tofacitinib. These receptors were taken from a human donor with alopecia areata.

This clone has a handful of counts. The DNA of the CDR3 is TGTGCCAGCGCACCCAGACTAGCGGGGGAGACCGGGGAGCTGTTTTTT. It codes for CASAPRLAGETGELFF. This sequence joins TRBV4-2 and TRBJ2-2; 12 nucleotides match TRBD2. This CDR3 comprises 16 residues. V dropped 8 bases and J dropped 5; count of bases not matched to a gene: 9. Germline assignment: CDR1 LGHNA and CDR2 YNFKEQ.

The chain is built from TRBV5-4 and TRBJ1-1; no clear D gene. The germline V and J ends were trimmed by 2 bases and 2 bases, with 4 bases remaining between them. This CDR3 is built from 12 residues. Germline CDR1 reads SGHNT; CDR2 reads YYREEE (reference sequence). As DNA, the CDR3 is TGTGCCAGCAGCTTACCTAACACTGAAGCTTTCTTT. Amino acid sequence: CASSLPNTEAFF.

This chain connects TRBV5-1 to TRBJ2-4, with TRBD1 matching over 8 bases. The CDR3 runs to 13 residues. V lost 0 bases, J lost 8 bases, and 1 base stayed unmatched. Germline-derived CDR1 and CDR2 are SGHRS and YFSETQ. As DNA, the CDR3 is TGCGCCAGCAGCTTGGAGGGACAGGACATTCAGTACTTC. This gives the protein CASSLEGQDIQYF.

The rearrangement joins TRBV25-1 to TRBJ2-2; a weak D match, TRBD1 (6 bases). Germline values: CDR1 MGHDK, CDR2 SYGVNS. The CDR3 length is 17 residues. V was cut by 3 bases and J by 5 bases, with 19 bases left in between. In DNA, the CDR3 is TGTGCCAGCAGTGAGTGGTCGGTACAGGGAGATACCGGGGAGCTGTTTTTT. The encoded protein is CASSEWSVQGDTGELFF.

The table lists this clone with a few counts. The chain employs TRBV30 and TRBJ2-5; 9 bases map to TRBD2. V trimming: 7 bases; J trimming: 1 base; junction bases outside the gene matches: 10. Germline lookup yields CDR1 GTSNPN and CDR2 SVGIG (reference sequence). This CDR3 has 15 residues. CDR3 in amino acids: CASHPSGGIQETQYF. The CDR3 coding sequence is TGTGCCTCACACCCGAGCGGGGGGATCCAAGAGACCCAGTACTTC.

This rearrangement joins TRBV9 to TRBJ1-3, with a weak D call TRBD1 (6 bases). The CDR3 covers 14 residues. Trimming cost V 2 bases and J 2 bases, with 8 bases left between them. Looked up from germline, CDR1 is SGDLS and CDR2 is YYNGEE. The CDR3 sequence is CASSVGQTGNTIYF. CDR3 coding DNA: TGTGCCAGCAGCGTTGGACAGACTGGAAACACCATATATTTT.

The V and J genes are TRBV9 and TRBJ1-1; 8 positions match TRBD1. With 4 bases clipped from V and 4 bases from J, the junction kept 9 bases outside the gene matches. Germline V gene data show CDR1 as SGDLS and CDR2 as YYNGEE. This CDR3 is built from 15 residues. In nucleotides, the CDR3 is TGTGCCAGCAGCTTCGGGCCCCAGGGGGCCACTGAAGCTTTCTTT. Amino acid sequence: CASSFGPQGATEAFF.

This clone came up a few times. The chain employs TRBV29-1 and TRBJ1-1, with TRBD1 as a possible D gene (6 bases). Trimming left V 4 bases short and J 0 bases short, with 9 bases between. This CDR3 is 13 amino acids long. Germline V lookup: CDR1 SQVTM, CDR2 ANQGSEA. CDR3 protein: CSVVWGLNTEAFF. CDR3 coding DNA: TGCAGCGTTGTCTGGGGGCTGAACACTGAAGCTTTCTTT.

The J gene is TRBJ2-6, the V gene TRBV2; D may be TRBD2 (6 bases). Germline V gene data show CDR1 as SNHLY and CDR2 as FYNNEI. This CDR3 has 15 residues. Trimming pared 11 bases from V and 0 bases from J, leaving 14 bases between. The CDR3 DNA is TGTGCCGGCCGGGACTCGAGCTCTGGGGCCAACGTCCTGACTTTC. Its protein is CAGRDSSSGANVLTF.

The chain is built from TRBV29-1 and TRBJ2-7; D might be TRBD1 (6 bases). V was trimmed by 4 bases and J by 12 bases, leaving 16 bases between them. Germline V gene sequence: CDR1 SQVTM, CDR2 ANQGSEA. The CDR3 runs to 11 residues. As DNA, the CDR3 is TGCAGCGTTGGCCGACAGGACCTGCGGTACTTC. As protein: CSVGRQDLRYF.

The chain links TRBV21-1 to TRBJ2-7; the table's D call of TRBD2 was not tested on the DNA. TRBV21-1 is shown as a pseudogene. This CDR3 region has 14 residues. CDR3 loop: CASSTRLNGDEQYF. For the CDR3, the DNA is TGTGCCAGCAGCACCCGTCTTAACGGGGACGAGCAGTACTTC.

The chain recombines TRBV30 with TRBJ1-3; D unresolved. The CDR3 is 13 residues long. V lost 2 bases to trimming and J lost 4 bases, with 9 bases between them. Germline loops: CDR1 GTSNPN, CDR2 SVGIG (reference sequence). The CDR3 region is CAWSRVLGNTIYF. The CDR3 DNA reads as TGTGCCTGGAGTCGAGTCTTGGGAAACACCATATATTTT.

The chain recombines TRBV30 with TRBJ1-4; TRBD1 matches 7 bases. V gave up 2 bases and J gave up 3 bases; unmatched junction bases: 9. The CDR3 runs to 16 residues. Germline V gene data show CDR1 as GTSNPN and CDR2 as SVGIG (reference sequence). The CDR3 protein is CAWSFMRGPANEKLFF. CDR3 DNA sequence: TGTGCCTGGAGTTTCATGAGGGGGCCAGCTAATGAAAAACTGTTTTTT.

The DNA for the CDR3 is TGTGCCAGCAGCGAGGGACAGGGATCGCCTCAGCCCCAGCATTTT. The encoded protein is CASSEGQGSPQPQHF. The chain employs TRBV7-9 and TRBJ1-5, with 9 bases aligning to TRBD1. The CDR3 is made up of 15 amino acids. The junction had 8 bases not matched to a gene; V was cut back by 5 bases and J by 6 bases. Looked up from germline, CDR1 is SEHNR and CDR2 is FQNEAQ (reference sequence).

The V and J genes are TRBV7-9 and TRBJ2-4; D unclear. Germline lookup yields CDR1 SEHNR and CDR2 FQNEAQ (reference sequence). The CDR3 loop spans 15 amino acids. V was clipped by 1 base and J by 2 bases, with 9 bases between them. The DNA of the CDR3 is TGTGCCAGCAGCTTAGGGAGTGTGTCCAAAAACATTCAGTACTTC. Translation: CASSLGSVSKNIQYF.